These T cell receptor beta chains were read from a single sample in a study of blood T cells in healthy people across ages. TCRdb ran MiXCR on the 5' RACE reads and lists one entry per CDR3 protein. The sample contains approximately 810,000 distinct CDR3 sequences, more than 25% of which appear only once. The sample comprised blood. Receptor source: a woman of 80 years or more in good health. Both conserved end residues are part of each CDR3. A D gene is named only where the DNA matches it firmly. Size is stated for part of the rows, as once, few or many counts, or as a class when the clone is expanded.

d_gene | abundance | j_gene | v_gene | CDR3nt | CDR3aa
TRBD1 | many | TRBJ1-2 | TRBV29-1 | TGCAGCGTTGAAGATGACAGGGAAGGCTACACCTTC | CSVEDDREGYTF
- | - | TRBJ2-7 | TRBV13 | TGTGCCAGCAGCTTTGGCGCGGAGGGCGCCTACGAGCAGTACTTC | CASSFGAEGAYEQYF
- | many | TRBJ2-6 | TRBV27 | TGTGCCAGCAGTTTCGCGAGGGGGGCCAACGTCCTGACTTTC | CASSFARGANVLTF
TRBD1 | many | TRBJ2-5 | TRBV7-8 | TGTGCCAGCAGCTTAGTGGGGACAGGGCCTGGAGAGACCCAGTACTTC | CASSLVGTGPGETQYF
- | - | TRBJ1-5 | TRBV20-1 | TGCAGTGCCAAGGCTTACGCGGGAGACACTAGCAATCAGCCCCAGCATTTT | CSAKAYAGDTSNQPQHF
- | - | TRBJ2-3 | TRBV10-1 | TGCGCCAGCAGTGAGAGGCAGGTGGGGAATCGACATACGCAGTATTTT | CASSERQVGNRHTQYF
- | few | TRBJ2-2 | TRBV6-2/TRBV6-3 | TGTGCCAGCAGTGCCCTTGGTCTAAGGGGGAACACCGGGGAGCTGTTTTTT | CASSALGLRGNTGELFF
- | many | TRBJ2-5 | TRBV20-1 | TGCAGTGCTACCAATCCGGGGCAAGAGACCCAGTACTTC | CSATNPGQETQYF
- | many | TRBJ2-6 | TRBV7-9 | TGTGCCAGCAGCTTGGTAGTGGGGCCCTCTGGGGCCAACGTCCTGACTTTC | CASSLVVGPSGANVLTF
- | many | TRBJ1-2 | TRBV6-2/TRBV6-3 | TGTGCCAGCAGCAATACAGGGCTGGGAAGTCTCGGTGGCTACACCTTC | CASSNTGLGSLGGYTF
TRBD1 | many | TRBJ2-4 | TRBV7-8 | TGTGCCAGCAGCCTGGACAGGGGAGACATTCAGTACTTC | CASSLDRGDIQYF
TRBD1 | few | TRBJ2-1 | TRBV7-2 | TGTGCCAGCAGTGAGGACAGGGGCCGGTACAATGAGCAGTTCTTC | CASSEDRGRYNEQFF
- | many | TRBJ2-1 | TRBV4-3 | TGCGCCAGCAGCCAACGGCAGATTCTATACAATGAGCAGTTCTTC | CASSQRQILYNEQFF
- | - | TRBJ1-4 | TRBV3-1 | TGTGCCAGCAGCCCCCCTTTAGGCCTGGGACTGTTTTTT | CASSPPLGLGLFF
- | - | TRBJ2-5 | TRBV7-7 | TGTGCCAGCAGCATAGGGGGGGAAGCAGAGACCCAGTACTTC | CASSIGGEAETQYF
- | - | TRBJ2-2 | TRBV5-8 | TGTGCCAGCAGCTTGGGTCCGAGACGGGAGCTGTTTTTT | CASSLGPRRELFF
TRBD1 | many | TRBJ2-5 | TRBV7-2 | TGTGCCAGCAATAAAGCCGGGACAGGGGTGGGGGAGACCCAGTACTTC | CASNKAGTGVGETQYF
TRBD1 | few | TRBJ2-2 | TRBV7-2 | TGTGCCAGCAGCTTGCCCCTCCTTCAGGGGGCCGGGGAGCTGTTTTTT | CASSLPLLQGAGELFF
- | - | TRBJ1-2 | TRBV7-2 | TGTGCCAGCAGCTTAAACGGATGGGGGCTCGATGGCTACACCTTC | CASSLNGWGLDGYTF
- | many | TRBJ1-2 | TRBV20-1 | TGCAGTGCCTGGGACAAGAACAACTATGGCTACACCTTC | CSAWDKNNYGYTF
- | few | TRBJ1-5 | TRBV9 | TGTGCCAGCAGCGTAGGATCGGGGGGCAATCAGCCCCAGCATTTT | CASSVGSGGNQPQHF
- | many | TRBJ1-5 | TRBV12-3/TRBV12-4 | TGTGCCAGCAGTTTAGCGCAGGGATCCAATCAGCCCCAGCATTTT | CASSLAQGSNQPQHF
- | - | TRBJ1-1 | TRBV27 | TGTGCCACTACACGGGAGATCGGTACTGGAAACACTGAAGCTTTCTTT | CATTREIGTGNTEAFF
- | many | TRBJ2-7 | TRBV11-2 | TGTGCCAGCAGCTTCCGGTCGTCGTCCTACGAGCAGTACTTC | CASSFRSSSYEQYF
- | - | TRBJ2-1 | TRBV15 | TGTGCCGCCAGCAGAGGAGTCGAAAGCGGTGAGCAGTTCTTC | CAASRGVESGEQFF
TRBD1 | few | TRBJ1-5 | TRBV7-2 | TGTGCCAGCAGCTTAGTGTCGGGACAGAATCAGCCCCAGCATTTT | CASSLVSGQNQPQHF
- | - | TRBJ1-2 | TRBV20-1 | TGCAGTGCTAGAGATCTGGGACAAGGGGGCTATGGCTACACCTTC | CSARDLGQGGYGYTF
TRBD1 | many | TRBJ2-6 | TRBV5-6 | TGTGCCAGCAGCGGAAGGGACAGAGGCTTCGTCCTGACTTTC | CASSGRDRGFVLTF
- | many | TRBJ1-5 | TRBV20-1 | TGCAGTGCCGGCGGGGGAAATCAGCCCCAGCATTTT | CSAGGGNQPQHF
- | many | TRBJ2-7 | TRBV5-6 | TGTGCCAGCAGCAGTGAGACAGGTCCCTACGAGCAGTACTTC | CASSSETGPYEQYF
- | many | TRBJ2-5 | TRBV10-3 | TGTGCCATCAGTCCAGGGGAGGGAAGAGAGACCCAGTACTTC | CAISPGEGRETQYF
- | many | TRBJ2-5 | TRBV5-4 | TGTGCCAGCAGCTCAATAGGGGGATACCAAGAGACCCAGTACTTC | CASSSIGGYQETQYF
- | many | TRBJ2-6 | TRBV20-1 | TGCAGTGCTAGAGGAGGAGTCTCTGGGGCCAACGTCCTGACTTTC | CSARGGVSGANVLTF
TRBD2 | many | TRBJ2-3 | TRBV15 | TGTGCCACCAGCAGAGATCTCTCGGGGGGGATAGATACGCAGTATTTT | CATSRDLSGGIDTQYF
- | - | TRBJ1-2 | TRBV12-3/TRBV12-4 | TGTGCCAGCACTTTTAAGACACGGCCCAACTATGGCTACACCTTC | CASTFKTRPNYGYTF
- | - | TRBJ1-1 | TRBV14 | TGTGCCAATTCCGTCGGGGGGAACACTGAAGCTTTCTTT | CANSVGGNTEAFF
- | many | TRBJ2-5 | TRBV7-2 | TGTGCCAGCAGCCCGTCGGGGATAGAAGAGACCCAGTACTTC | CASSPSGIEETQYF
- | - | TRBJ2-5 | TRBV7-9 | TGTGCCAGCAGCCTATTAGAGGGGAGGCTGCTCATCCAAGAGACCCAGTACTTC | CASSLLEGRLLIQETQYF
- | - | TRBJ1-4 | TRBV15 | TGTGCCACCAGCGAGGGGAACAATGAAAAACTGTTTTTT | CATSEGNNEKLFF
- | - | TRBJ2-3 | TRBV7-2 | TGTGCCAGCAGCTTAGGGGGGCCGAAGTACACGCAGTATTTT | CASSLGGPKYTQYF
TRBD2 | many | TRBJ2-3 | TRBV4-2 | TGTGCCAGCAGCCAAGATATTCTAGCGGAGAGCACAGATACGCAGTATTTT | CASSQDILAESTDTQYF
TRBD1 | many | TRBJ1-2 | TRBV6-5 | TGTGCCAGCCTCCCCCGGGACAGATTGTATGGCTACACCTTC | CASLPRDRLYGYTF
- | few | TRBJ1-5 | TRBV2 | TGTGCCACCAAGACAGAGAAATTAAGCAATCAGCCCCAGCATTTT | CATKTEKLSNQPQHF
- | - | TRBJ1-5 | TRBV20-1 | TGCAGTGCTAGACGCCGGGACGCTCAGCCCCAGCATTTT | CSARRRDAQPQHF
- | - | TRBJ2-7 | TRBV20-1 | TGCAGTGCTAGGGGGGCTAGCGTCGAGCAGTACTTC | CSARGASVEQYF
- | many | TRBJ1-5 | TRBV20-1 | TGCAGTGCTCGCTCCGGGACCAATCAGCCCCAGCATTTT | CSARSGTNQPQHF
TRBD1 | many | TRBJ1-2 | TRBV6-1 | TGTGCCAGCAGCCAGGGGGGGTCTCACACCTTC | CASSQGGSHTF
- | few | TRBJ1-1 | TRBV7-8 | TGTGCCAGCAGCCAACAAACAGCGAACACTGAAGCTTTCTTT | CASSQQTANTEAFF
- | - | TRBJ2-5 | TRBV6-1 | TGTGGCAGCATCTACTCAAGGGGGGCCCAAGAGGCCCAGTACTTC | CGSIYSRGAQEAQYF
- | many | TRBJ2-7 | TRBV7-2 | TGTGCCAGCGCCATGTCGGGGGTAAGCTACGAGCAGTACTTC | CASAMSGVSYEQYF
TRBD2 | many | TRBJ2-7 | TRBV27 | TGTGCCAGCAGGAATGGAGGCGGGGGGCCTTACGAGCAGTACTTC | CASRNGGGGPYEQYF
- | - | TRBJ2-6 | TRBV4-1 | TGCGCCAGCAGCCACAGACCGAACCCCAATTCTGGGGCCAACGTCCTGACTTTC | CASSHRPNPNSGANVLTF
- | - | TRBJ1-5 | TRBV20-1 | TGCAGTGCTGCCTCGGGACAAAAAGGAAGCAATCAGCCCCAGCATTTT | CSAASGQKGSNQPQHF
TRBD1 | many | TRBJ1-6 | TRBV6-2/TRBV6-3 | TGTGCCAGCCGAAGGGTGAAGACAGGGGTCGGCAATTCACCCCTCCACTTT | CASRRVKTGVGNSPLHF
TRBD2 | - | TRBJ2-1 | TRBV27 | TGTGCCAGCAAAATCCAAGCGGGGCGGTCGGGCGAGCAGTTCTTC | CASKIQAGRSGEQFF
TRBD1 | - | TRBJ1-2 | TRBV28 | TGTGCCAGCAGGGACCCCTACAGGGGAGGCTACACCTTC | CASRDPYRGGYTF
TRBD2 | many | TRBJ2-1 | TRBV4-1 | TGCGCCAGCAGCCAAAAAAAGACTAGCGGGGGATCGGATGAGCAGTTCTTC | CASSQKKTSGGSDEQFF